One and the same sample provided the 18 T cell receptor beta chains below, sequenced in a study of T-cell reconstitution after alpha-beta-depleted transplantation in children. Unique molecular identifiers were used in preparing the TCRbeta library. TCRdb fed the PCR reads into MiXCR, producing one record per CDR3 protein. The sample yields around 500,000 distinct CDR3 sequences, around an eighth seen once. This specimen was PBMCs from the stem cell graft donor, taken from the stem cell graft. These receptors came from a human donor who donated a stem cell graft to a child with combined immunodeficiency.

In this sample, this clonotype turned up many times. The genes are TRBV6-5 and TRBJ2-7; 8 bases agree with TRBD1. In germline, CDR1 is MNHEY, CDR2 SVGAGI. J was trimmed by 8 bases and V by 5 bases; bases with no gene match: 8. CDR3 length: 13 residues. CDR3 in DNA: TGTGCCAGCAGTCGACAGGGGTGGGGAAAGCAGTACTTC. Translation: CASSRQGWGKQYF.

The chain couples TRBV12-3 or TRBV12-4 to TRBJ2-7; 11 nucleotides line up with TRBD2. The V and J ends lost 6 bases and 3 bases, in that order; junction bases with no gene match: 4. The CDR3 loop spans 14 amino acids. This CDR3 reads CASSHSGGGYEQYF. The DNA for the CDR3 is TGTGCCAGCAGCCATAGCGGGGGGGGCTACGAGCAGTACTTC.

The gene calls are TRBV2 and TRBJ1-2, with 9 nucleotides matching TRBD1. Trimming cost V 8 bases and J 3 bases; bases outside gene matches: 10. Germline assignment: CDR1 SNHLY and CDR2 FYNNEI. The CDR3 runs to 15 residues. The CDR3 here is CASAYRGRGDYGYTF. CDR3 bases: TGTGCCAGCGCGTACAGGGGGCGAGGTGACTATGGCTACACCTTC.

The chain links TRBV24-1 to TRBJ2-1; no reliable D call. With 2 bases removed from V and 3 bases from J, the gap between germline ends came to 7 bases. The germline gives CDR1 KGHDR, CDR2 SFDVKD. This CDR3 has 14 amino acids. For the CDR3, the DNA is TGTGCCACCAGTGATTCGGTCCTCTACAATGAGCAGTTCTTC. Translating gives CATSDSVLYNEQFF.

The rearrangement joins TRBV30 to TRBJ2-1; 9 nucleotides align to TRBD2. The V gene end was trimmed by 0 bases and the J gene end by 9 bases; junction bases not matched to a gene: 12. CDR1 is GTSNPN and CDR2 is SVGIG in the germline V gene (reference sequence). CDR3 size: 16 residues. The CDR3: CAWSVGGRAFVGEQFF. The DNA of the CDR3 is TGTGCCTGGAGTGTTGGCGGGAGGGCCTTCGTCGGTGAGCAGTTCTTC.

This clonotype occurred a few times. The chain uses TRBV7-6 and TRBJ2-1, with 11 positions matching TRBD2. After removal of 9 bases from V and 7 bases from J, the junction contained 8 bases not matched to a gene. This CDR3 region has 14 residues. Germline CDR1 and CDR2: SGHVS and FNYEAQ. DNA for the CDR3: TGTGCCAGTATAGCGGGAGGGCCCGGAAATGAGCAGTTCTTC. This translates into CASIAGGPGNEQFF.

This clonotype has just a few counts. The chain employs TRBV15 and TRBJ1-1, with D unclear. V was shortened by 0 bases and J by 0 bases, with 8 bases between the two germline ends. Germline CDR1 and CDR2: LNHNV and YYDKDF (reference sequence). The CDR3 runs to 15 residues. The CDR3 here is CATSREAALNTEAFF. The DNA for the CDR3 is TGTGCCACCAGCAGAGAGGCAGCCTTGAACACTGAAGCTTTCTTT.

This clonotype was counted at least ten times. The chain recombines TRBV28 with TRBJ2-2, with no clear D. Per the germline V gene, CDR1 is MDHEN and CDR2 is SYDVKM. Trimming removed 7 bases from V and 6 bases from J, with 6 bases in between. This CDR3 has 11 amino acids. The CDR3 here is CASKGPGELFF. CDR3 sequence (DNA): TGTGCCAGCAAAGGCCCCGGGGAGCTGTTTTTT.

The chain links TRBV12-3 or TRBV12-4 to TRBJ2-2; TRBD1 agrees at 9 bases. V lost 4 bases and J lost 4; bases outside the gene matches: 7. The CDR3 has 16 amino acids. CDR3 nucleotides: TGTGCCAGCAGTTACCCGGGACAGGGACCCACCGGGGAGCTGTTTTTT. Protein sequence: CASSYPGQGPTGELFF.

This clonotype was observed many times. The chain links TRBV7-8 to TRBJ2-7, with D possibly matching TRBD1 (6 bases). The CDR3 has 14 residues. Trimming cost V 5 bases and J 5 bases, with 16 bases left between them. Germline CDR1 SGHVS, CDR2 FQNEAQ. CDR3 coding DNA: TGTGCCAGCAGCCCTATTGACAGGAGGAACGAGCAGTACTTC. The encoded protein is CASSPIDRRNEQYF.

This clonotype was observed many times. DNA of the CDR3: TGCGCCAGCAGCCCCGGCTTGGGTACCGAGCAGTACTTC. Amino acid sequence: CASSPGLGTEQYF. The chain recombines TRBV4-3 with TRBJ2-7; D is unresolved. Germline V gives CDR1 LGHNA, CDR2 YSLEER. The V end lost 4 bases, the J end lost 6 bases, and 13 bases lay between the germline ends. The CDR3 spans 13 residues.

A few counts support this clonotype. The chain is built from TRBV5-1 and TRBJ2-1; TRBD1 matches at 10 bases. The trim removed 4 bases at V and 8 bases at J, leaving 6 bases unmatched. Germline CDR1 and CDR2: SGHRS and YFSETQ. There are 14 residues in the CDR3. The CDR3 DNA is TGCGCCAGCAGCCGGGACAGGGGATGGGATGAGCAGTTCTTC. Protein product: CASSRDRGWDEQFF.

This clonotype has a count of ten or more. V and J are TRBV7-3 and TRBJ2-5, with D perhaps TRBD1 (5 bases). V lost 4 bases and J 4 bases, leaving 10 bases between the germline ends. The CDR3 is made up of 13 amino acids. In germline, CDR1 is SGHTA, CDR2 FQGTGA. The CDR3, as DNA: TGTGCCAGCAGCTCGGACAACGGAGAGACCCAGTACTTC. Protein product: CASSSDNGETQYF. Full variable domain (remainder filled in from reference TRBV7-3 and TRBJ2-5): GAGVSQTPSNKVTEKGKYVELRCDPISGHTALYWYRQSLGQGPEFLIYFQGTGAADDSGLPNDRFFAVRPEGSVSTLKIQRTERGDSAVYLCASSSDNGETQYFGPGTRLLVL.

This clonotype was recorded many times. The chain combines TRBV6-5 with TRBJ2-7, with D unresolved. The CDR3 runs to 13 residues. Trimming removed 3 bases at V and 2 bases at J, with 8 bases between. Germline lookup yields CDR1 MNHEY and CDR2 SVGAGI. The CDR3 is CASSYFQTYEQYF. The CDR3 nucleotides read TGTGCCAGCAGTTATTTTCAGACCTACGAGCAGTACTTC.

This clonotype appeared many times. The chain couples TRBV28 to TRBJ1-2, with D maybe TRBD1 (6 bases). The germline CDR1 and CDR2 sequences are MDHEN and SYDVKM. There are 13 residues in the CDR3. V was clipped by 6 bases and J by 8 bases, with 16 bases between them. The CDR3, as DNA: TGTGCCAGCAGCAATTTCAGGGGAGGGGGCTACACCTTC. This codes for CASSNFRGGGYTF.

This clonotype was counted many times. V gene TRBV12-3 or TRBV12-4 combines with J gene TRBJ2-3; the match to TRBD1 covers 10 bases. The CDR3 totals 15 residues. V dropped 6 bases and J dropped 7; count of bases not matched to a gene: 10. In nucleotides, the CDR3 is TGTGCCAGCAGGACCCCGGGACAGGGGAGAAATACGCAGTATTTT. Its translation: CASRTPGQGRNTQYF.

The rearrangement links TRBV7-2 to TRBJ1-5; no firm D call. Germline loops: CDR1 SGHTA, CDR2 FQGNSA. This CDR3 has 15 residues. V was cut by 0 bases and J by 0 bases, with 6 bases left in between. The CDR3 region has the DNA TGTGCCAGCAGCTTAGCTCCCTATAGCAATCAGCCCCAGCATTTT. It yields the protein CASSLAPYSNQPQHF.

This clonotype was detected a few times. This rearrangement joins TRBV5-1 to TRBJ2-3, with 7 bases fitting TRBD2. The V and J ends lost 0 bases and 3 bases, in that order; junction bases with no gene match: 4. Germline V gene lookup returns CDR1 SGHRS and CDR2 YFSETQ. The CDR3 is 15 residues long. The CDR3 DNA follows: TGCGCCAGCAGCTTGGCCGGGGGGTGGACAGATACGCAGTATTTT. Translating it yields CASSLAGGWTDTQYF.